This T cell receptor beta chain stems from a study of cytotoxic CD8 clonotypes in ibrutinib-treated CLL. The overall study: Partial response was seen in approximately 25 patients and complete response in 2; after median about 70 months, roughly 14 stayed remitted, some twelve progressed.

Generated by immunoSEQ multiplex PCR, the TCRdb table keeps only in-frame clones and is missing some. The sample shows about 140,000 clones, approximately 90% of them seen only once. This CDR3 spans 15 amino acids. Germline CDR1 and CDR2: SSHAT and FNYEAQ (reference sequence). This clone appeared a single time. What it recognizes is unknown. A junction boundary mismatches the germline segment, possibly from a read error. Study conclusions and caveats: Upon ibrutinib response clonality rose, and upon progression it fell back toward baseline.

The chain carries TRBV7-7 and TRBJ2-1; tentative D call: TRBD2 (6 bases). The TCR was taken from a human donor with chronic lymphocytic leukemia. The input for sequencing was PBMCs, taken after 12 months of ibrutinib treatment. This CDR3 reads CASSEGGDGYNEQFF. The CDR3 DNA is TGTGCTAGCAGCGAAGGAGGGGACGGATACAATGAGCAGTTCTTC.